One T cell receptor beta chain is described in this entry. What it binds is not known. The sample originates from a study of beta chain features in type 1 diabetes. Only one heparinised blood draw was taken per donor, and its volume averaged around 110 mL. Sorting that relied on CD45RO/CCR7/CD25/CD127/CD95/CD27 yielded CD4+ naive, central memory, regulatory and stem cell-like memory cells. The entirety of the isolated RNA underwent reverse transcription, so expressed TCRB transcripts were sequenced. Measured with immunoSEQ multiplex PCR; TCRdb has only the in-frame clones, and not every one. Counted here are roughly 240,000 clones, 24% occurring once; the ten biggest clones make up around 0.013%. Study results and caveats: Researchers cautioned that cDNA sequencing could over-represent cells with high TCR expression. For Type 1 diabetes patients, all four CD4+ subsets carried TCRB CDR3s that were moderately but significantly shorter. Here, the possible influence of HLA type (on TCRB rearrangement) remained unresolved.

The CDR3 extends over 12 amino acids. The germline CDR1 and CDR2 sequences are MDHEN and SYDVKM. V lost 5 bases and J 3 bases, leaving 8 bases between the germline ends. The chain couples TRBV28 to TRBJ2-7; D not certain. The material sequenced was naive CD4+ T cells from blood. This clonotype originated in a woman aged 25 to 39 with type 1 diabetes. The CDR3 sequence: CASSSRSYEQYF. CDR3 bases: TGTGCCAGCAGTAGCCGTAGCTACGAGCAGTACTTC.